The rows below give T cell receptor beta chains drawn from one sample of a study of spatial heterogeneity in lung cancer. Each CDR3 protein is one row after TCRdb ran MiXCR on the 5' RACE reads. The sample yields tens of thousands of distinct CDR3 sequences, about 14% seen once. The sample was PBMCs, taken at surgery. The source is a male donor with early-stage non-small cell lung cancer. Both conserved end residues are part of each CDR3. D genes are given only for firm matches. Expanded clones are given a class, and other clones once, few, many or no size at all.

cdr3_nt: TGCAGCGTCTCCGGGACTAGCGGGAGAACGAGCTACGAGCAGTACTTC
cdr3_aa: CSVSGTSGRTSYEQYF
j_call: TRBJ2-7
v_call: TRBV29-1
d_call: TRBD2
clone_size: .

cdr3_nt: TGTGCCAGCCAGGGGTTTGATCACTACGAGCAGTACTTC
cdr3_aa: CASQGFDHYEQYF
j_call: TRBJ2-7
v_call: TRBV27
d_call: .
clone_size: .

cdr3_nt: TGTGCCAGCAGTTCAGGACAGGGGTACACCGGGGAGCTGTTTTTT
cdr3_aa: CASSSGQGYTGELFF
j_call: TRBJ2-2
v_call: TRBV12-3/TRBV12-4
d_call: TRBD1
clone_size: .

cdr3_nt: TGTGCCAGCAGCCTAGGTCGAGGAGGGAACACTGAAGCTTTCTTT
cdr3_aa: CASSLGRGGNTEAFF
j_call: TRBJ1-1
v_call: TRBV7-6
d_call: .
clone_size: .

cdr3_nt: TGTGCCAGCAGTTTAGCCGGGTATGGGACAGATACGCAGTATTTT
cdr3_aa: CASSLAGYGTDTQYF
j_call: TRBJ2-3
v_call: TRBV12-3/TRBV12-4
d_call: .
clone_size: .

cdr3_nt: TGTGCCAGCAGCAGCGGGAGTGGTGGTTATGAGCAGTTCTTC
cdr3_aa: CASSSGSGGYEQFF
j_call: TRBJ2-1
v_call: TRBV6-2/TRBV6-3
d_call: TRBD2
clone_size: .

cdr3_nt: TGTGCCAGCAGCCGGACCGGGACAGCCATCTCCTACAATGAGCAGTTCTTC
cdr3_aa: CASSRTGTAISYNEQFF
j_call: TRBJ2-1
v_call: TRBV3-1
d_call: TRBD1
clone_size: .

cdr3_nt: TGCGCCAGCAGCTTGGGCAGGGCCGGGGCCAACGTCCTGACTTTC
cdr3_aa: CASSLGRAGANVLTF
j_call: TRBJ2-6
v_call: TRBV5-1
d_call: .
clone_size: few

cdr3_nt: TGCAGTGCTAGAGATTTCAGGGGGACAGATACGCAGTATTTT
cdr3_aa: CSARDFRGTDTQYF
j_call: TRBJ2-3
v_call: TRBV20-1
d_call: TRBD1
clone_size: few

cdr3_nt: TGTGCCAGCAGTTTAGATGAAAAACTGTTTTTT
cdr3_aa: CASSLDEKLFF
j_call: TRBJ1-4
v_call: TRBV12-3/TRBV12-4
d_call: .
clone_size: few

cdr3_nt: TGTGCCAGCAGCACAGGGACAGATACGCAGTATTTT
cdr3_aa: CASSTGTDTQYF
j_call: TRBJ2-3
v_call: TRBV7-9
d_call: .
clone_size: few

cdr3_nt: TGCAGTGCTCCCCTAGCGGGAGGGCCTTATGAGCAGTTCTTC
cdr3_aa: CSAPLAGGPYEQFF
j_call: TRBJ2-1
v_call: TRBV20-1
d_call: TRBD2
clone_size: .

cdr3_nt: TGTGCCAGCAGCCAAGATATTCGGGGGAGGGATGAGCAGTTCTTC
cdr3_aa: CASSQDIRGRDEQFF
j_call: TRBJ2-1
v_call: TRBV3-1
d_call: TRBD2
clone_size: many

cdr3_nt: TGTGCCAGCAGCCCACTCGGACTAGCGAGCGACAATGAGCAGTTCTTC
cdr3_aa: CASSPLGLASDNEQFF
j_call: TRBJ2-1
v_call: TRBV5-4
d_call: TRBD2
clone_size: .

cdr3_nt: TGTGCCAGCACAGGGGTCCTCTACGAGCAGTACTTC
cdr3_aa: CASTGVLYEQYF
j_call: TRBJ2-7
v_call: TRBV10-3
d_call: TRBD1
clone_size: many

cdr3_nt: TGCGCCAGCAGCTTGGTGCCGTGGGAGCAGTTCTTC
cdr3_aa: CASSLVPWEQFF
j_call: TRBJ2-1
v_call: TRBV5-1
d_call: .
clone_size: many

cdr3_nt: TGCAGCGCCTTAGGACAGCGGGGGGAAAAACTGTTTTTT
cdr3_aa: CSALGQRGEKLFF
j_call: TRBJ1-4
v_call: TRBV29-1
d_call: .
clone_size: many

cdr3_nt: TGTGCCAGCAGCCACCGGGACAGGTCTCCCGATACGCAGTATTTT
cdr3_aa: CASSHRDRSPDTQYF
j_call: TRBJ2-3
v_call: TRBV7-9
d_call: TRBD1
clone_size: .

cdr3_nt: TGCGCCAGCAGCTTAGGGGACACTAACACCGGGGAGCTGTTTTTT
cdr3_aa: CASSLGDTNTGELFF
j_call: TRBJ2-2
v_call: TRBV5-1
d_call: .
clone_size: many

cdr3_nt: TGTGCCACCAGTGATGGGGGGAGCCATGAGCAGTTCTTC
cdr3_aa: CATSDGGSHEQFF
j_call: TRBJ2-1
v_call: TRBV24-1
d_call: .
clone_size: .

cdr3_nt: TGTGCCACCAGCAGAGATCCTTTGGATAACACTGAAGCTTTCTTT
cdr3_aa: CATSRDPLDNTEAFF
j_call: TRBJ1-1
v_call: TRBV15
d_call: .
clone_size: few

cdr3_nt: TGTGCCAGCAGTTTAAACCCGATTTTAGGGACCCAGTACTTC
cdr3_aa: CASSLNPILGTQYF
j_call: TRBJ2-5
v_call: TRBV27
d_call: .
clone_size: .

cdr3_nt: TGTGCCAGCAGCCCCACTAGCGGGGACTACAATGAGCAGTTCTTC
cdr3_aa: CASSPTSGDYNEQFF
j_call: TRBJ2-1
v_call: TRBV12-3/TRBV12-4
d_call: TRBD2
clone_size: .

cdr3_nt: TGTGCCATCAGCCTCGGACAGGGGAACACTGAAGCTTTCTTT
cdr3_aa: CAISLGQGNTEAFF
j_call: TRBJ1-1
v_call: TRBV10-3
d_call: TRBD1
clone_size: few

cdr3_nt: TGCAGTGCTAGAGATCGACAGCACAATCAGCCCCAGCATTTT
cdr3_aa: CSARDRQHNQPQHF
j_call: TRBJ1-5
v_call: TRBV20-1
d_call: .
clone_size: many

cdr3_nt: TGTGCCAGCAGTTCCCTCTTCTCGGGAGTAGTCGCAGATACGCAGTATTTT
cdr3_aa: CASSSLFSGVVADTQYF
j_call: TRBJ2-3
v_call: TRBV6-2/TRBV6-3
d_call: .
clone_size: few

cdr3_nt: TGCGCCAGCAGCCAAGATTTTATGGAGGGGGCATATCAGCCCCAGCATTTT
cdr3_aa: CASSQDFMEGAYQPQHF
j_call: TRBJ1-5
v_call: TRBV4-1
d_call: TRBD1
clone_size: few

cdr3_nt: TGTGCCAGCAGATCAGGGGAAAAACTGTTTTTT
cdr3_aa: CASRSGEKLFF
j_call: TRBJ1-4
v_call: TRBV6-5
d_call: .
clone_size: .